This T cell receptor beta chain came from a study of T cell responses to AZD1222 COVID-19 vaccine. Study information: Second doses were pooled across both intervals (about 4 or about 12 weeks).

Profiling relied on immunoSEQ multiplex PCR, and the TCRdb table lists in-frame clones only, not all of them. The sample carries about 130,000 clones, more than 70% recorded once. Study observations and caveats: Only after the peak T cell response were repertoires sampled. Baseline seropositives among AZD1222 recipients totaled only 5 or 6. Two doses of AZD1222 preceded a rise in Spike-specific TCR breadth and depth.

As regards this clone: Its antigen is as yet unknown.

The clonotype originates from an adult in good health. The material sequenced was peripheral blood, taken on day 0 of AZD1222 vaccination.

This CDR3 is CASSPRGGKPYEQYF. The CDR3 DNA reads TGTGCCAGCAGCCCCAGGGGGGGTAAGCCCTACGAGCAGTACTTC. This chain links TRBV11-2 with TRBJ2-7, with D perhaps matching TRBD1 or TRBD2 (7 bases each). The CDR3 spans 15 residues. Per germline, CDR1 SGHAT and CDR2 FQNNGV. The V and J ends lost 5 bases and 2 bases respectively, with 16 bases between them.